A selection of T cell receptor beta chains follows, all from one sample in a study of T cell responses to AZD1222 COVID-19 vaccine. The protocol was immunoSEQ multiplex PCR, while the TCRdb copy is restricted to in-frame clones and leaves out a portion. This table has about 48,000 clones, over 75% appearing once. The source was peripheral blood, collected 28 days after the second AZD1222 dose. The receptors here all came from an adult who received the AZD1222 COVID-19 vaccine. The CDR3 runs from the conserved cysteine through the conserved F or W. The D gene is left open where the match is weak. Some rows have no size entry. The others give once, few or many, or a class for an expanded clone.

D: TRBD1; J: TRBJ2-7; length: 15; V: TRBV3-1/TRBV3-2; size: .; DNA: TGTGCCAGCAGCCAAATCGGACAGGCCCGCTACGAGCAGTACTTC; CDR3: CASSQIGQARYEQYF
D: .; J: TRBJ1-2; length: 14; V: TRBV27; size: .; DNA: TGTGCCAGCAGTTTAGCCAAGAGTGGCTATGGCTACACCTTC; CDR3: CASSLAKSGYGYTF
D: .; J: TRBJ1-1; length: 14; V: TRBV6-5; size: .; DNA: TGTGCCAGCATAGCCGGGACGGGGAACACTGAAGCTTTCTTT; CDR3: CASIAGTGNTEAFF
D: TRBD1; J: TRBJ2-7; length: 15; V: TRBV7-9; size: .; DNA: TGTGCCAGCAGTGGCACCGGGACAGGGCAGTACGAGCAGTACTTC; CDR3: CASSGTGTGQYEQYF
D: .; J: TRBJ2-7; length: 12; V: TRBV29-1; size: .; DNA: TGCAGCGTTGGGGGGGCGTCCTACGAGCAGTACTTC; CDR3: CSVGGASYEQYF
D: TRBD2; J: TRBJ2-5; length: 14; V: TRBV6-4; size: .; DNA: TGTGCCAGCAGTGCACAAGCGGGAAAAGAGACCCAGTACTTC; CDR3: CASSAQAGKETQYF
D: .; J: TRBJ1-6; length: 14; V: TRBV2; size: .; DNA: TGTGCCAGCAGTGGGCGTACCGTTAATTCACCCCTCCACTTT; CDR3: CASSGRTVNSPLHF
D: .; J: TRBJ2-1; length: 14; V: TRBV6-2/TRBV6-3; size: once; DNA: TGTGCCAGCAGTTACTCGGCCCTCAGGAATGAGCAGTTCTTC; CDR3: CASSYSALRNEQFF
D: .; J: TRBJ1-3; length: 13; V: TRBV19; size: .; DNA: TGTGCCAGTAGGCCGACCTCTGGAAACACCATATATTTT; CDR3: CASRPTSGNTIYF
D: TRBD2; J: TRBJ2-1; length: 15; V: TRBV3-1/TRBV3-2; size: .; DNA: TGTGCCAGCAGCCAAGAGGCGGGGGGGCTGGATGAGCAGTTCTTC; CDR3: CASSQEAGGLDEQFF
D: TRBD1; J: TRBJ1-1; length: 15; V: TRBV10-3; size: .; DNA: TGTGCCATCAGTGCGGGACAGGGGTTCAACACTGAAGCTTTCTTT; CDR3: CAISAGQGFNTEAFF
D: TRBD1; J: TRBJ1-3; length: 17; V: TRBV19; size: .; DNA: TGTGCCAGTAGTACCAAAGACAGGGTGTCGTCTGGAAACACCATATATTTT; CDR3: CASSTKDRVSSGNTIYF
D: .; J: TRBJ1-6; length: 15; V: TRBV3-1/TRBV3-2; size: once; DNA: TGTGCCAGCAGCCAGGGTCGCTCCTATAATTCACCCCTCCACTTT; CDR3: CASSQGRSYNSPLHF
D: .; J: TRBJ2-7; length: 12; V: TRBV29-1; size: .; DNA: TGCAGCGTTGGTAATAGAGTCTACGAGCAGTACTTC; CDR3: CSVGNRVYEQYF
D: .; J: TRBJ1-4; length: 15; V: TRBV5-1; size: .; DNA: TGCGCCAGCAGGCGGACAGCGGCAACTAATGAAAAACTGTTTTTT; CDR3: CASRRTAATNEKLFF
D: .; J: TRBJ2-7; length: 13; V: TRBV12-3/TRBV12-4; size: .; DNA: TGTGCCAGCAGACTGACAGAGAACTACGAGCAGTACTTC; CDR3: CASRLTENYEQYF
D: .; J: TRBJ1-2; length: 13; V: TRBV6-1; size: .; DNA: TGTGCCAGCAGTGACAGGACCGGCTATGGCTACACCTTC; CDR3: CASSDRTGYGYTF
D: TRBD2; J: TRBJ2-7; length: 15; V: TRBV7-9; size: once; DNA: TGTGCCAGCAGTCAGACTAGCGGGACTTTCTACGAGCAGTACTTC; CDR3: CASSQTSGTFYEQYF
D: TRBD1; J: TRBJ1-1; length: 14; V: TRBV5-6; size: once; DNA: TGTGCCAGCAGCCGGGGACAGCCGAACACTGAAGCTTTCTTT; CDR3: CASSRGQPNTEAFF
D: .; J: TRBJ2-5; length: 16; V: TRBV9; size: once; DNA: TGTGCCAGCAGCCATTCGGCGGGGACAGCCCGGGAGACCCAGTACTTC; CDR3: CASSHSAGTARETQYF
D: .; J: TRBJ2-1; length: 15; V: TRBV10-2; size: .; DNA: TGCGCCAGCAGTGAGTCGGACAGTAAATACAATGAGCAGTTCTTC; CDR3: CASSESDSKYNEQFF
D: TRBD2; J: TRBJ2-7; length: 14; V: TRBV5-5; size: once; DNA: TGTGCCAGCAGCTCGGGGGGTGCCCCCTACGAGCAGTACTTC; CDR3: CASSSGGAPYEQYF
D: TRBD1; J: TRBJ1-2; length: 16; V: TRBV5-1; size: .; DNA: TGCGCCAGCAGCGGTACCTTCCCGGGGACAGGGAATGGCTACACCTTC; CDR3: CASSGTFPGTGNGYTF
D: .; J: TRBJ1-2; length: 15; V: TRBV7-9; size: .; DNA: TGTGCCAGCAGCTTCAAGGGGACTTGGGACTATGGCTACACCTTC; CDR3: CASSFKGTWDYGYTF
D: .; J: TRBJ2-5; length: 14; V: TRBV24-1; size: .; DNA: TGTGCCACCAGTGATTCCAGCCACCAAGAGACCCAGTACTTC; CDR3: CATSDSSHQETQYF
D: .; J: TRBJ1-1; length: 17; V: TRBV5-1; size: .; DNA: TGCGCCAGCAGCTTGGCCCCCAGTGTGCAGTTAGGGACTGAAGCTTTCTTT; CDR3: CASSLAPSVQLGTEAFF
D: TRBD1; J: TRBJ2-1; length: 15; V: TRBV5-1; size: .; DNA: TGCGCCAGCAGCCCTGGACAGGGATCCTACAATGAGCAGTTCTTC; CDR3: CASSPGQGSYNEQFF
D: TRBD1; J: TRBJ1-4; length: 15; V: TRBV15; size: .; DNA: TGTGCCACCAGCAGGACAGGGGGAACTAATGAAAAACTGTTTTTT; CDR3: CATSRTGGTNEKLFF
D: TRBD2; J: TRBJ2-3; length: 18; V: TRBV14; size: .; DNA: TGTGCCAGCAGCCAAGTAAGACTAGCGGGTTCTAGCACAGATACGCAGTATTTT; CDR3: CASSQVRLAGSSTDTQYF
D: TRBD1; J: TRBJ2-7; length: 14; V: TRBV28; size: .; DNA: TGTGCCAGCAGTTCCCGACAGGGCCTATACGAGCAGTACTTC; CDR3: CASSSRQGLYEQYF
D: TRBD2; J: TRBJ2-7; length: 16; V: TRBV6-1; size: .; DNA: TGTGCCAGCAGTGAGGGGATAGCGGGAGGGCTCCCCGAGCAGTACTTC; CDR3: CASSEGIAGGLPEQYF
D: TRBD1; J: TRBJ2-7; length: 14; V: TRBV7-2; size: once; DNA: TGTGCCAGCAGCCCCGGGACAGGGTACTACGAGCAGTACTTC; CDR3: CASSPGTGYYEQYF
D: TRBD1; J: TRBJ2-1; length: 14; V: TRBV10-3; size: .; DNA: TGTGCCATCAGAGACGGGACAGGGGGCAATGAGCAGTTCTTC; CDR3: CAIRDGTGGNEQFF
D: .; J: TRBJ2-1; length: 13; V: TRBV10-3; size: .; DNA: TGTGCCATCAGGGGCTCGGGGCAGGATGAGCAGTTCTTC; CDR3: CAIRGSGQDEQFF
D: TRBD1; J: TRBJ1-6; length: 15; V: TRBV2; size: .; DNA: TGTGCCAGCAGCGAGACAGGGTATAGTCATTCACCCCTCCACTTT; CDR3: CASSETGYSHSPLHF
D: TRBD2; J: TRBJ2-1; length: 15; V: TRBV6-4; size: .; DNA: TGTGCCAGCAGTGACTCAGCGGGGGGGTACAATGAGCAGTTCTTC; CDR3: CASSDSAGGYNEQFF
D: .; J: TRBJ1-2; length: 15; V: TRBV4-2; size: once; DNA: TGTGCCAGCAGCCAAGCTGGGTCAGCCAACTATGGCTACACCTTC; CDR3: CASSQAGSANYGYTF
D: .; J: TRBJ2-5; length: 13; V: TRBV10-1; size: .; DNA: TGCGCCAGCAGCTCAGGGGCGGGAGAGACCCAGTACTTC; CDR3: CASSSGAGETQYF
D: TRBD1; J: TRBJ2-7; length: 14; V: TRBV5-4; size: .; DNA: TGTGCCAGCGGTACAGGGGATATGGGGTACGAGCAGTACTTC; CDR3: CASGTGDMGYEQYF
D: .; J: TRBJ2-7; length: 15; V: TRBV2; size: .; DNA: TGTGCCAGCAGTGATAGGGCAGTAAAGGCCTACGAGCAGTACTTC; CDR3: CASSDRAVKAYEQYF
D: .; J: TRBJ1-3; length: 18; V: TRBV7-8; size: .; DNA: TGTGCCAGCAGCCCAGTACAGGACCCTTTATACTCTGGAAACACCATATATTTT; CDR3: CASSPVQDPLYSGNTIYF
D: .; J: TRBJ2-2; length: 15; V: TRBV7-3; size: .; DNA: TGTGCCAGCAGCTGGGGACAAGCGAACACCGGGGAGCTGTTTTTT; CDR3: CASSWGQANTGELFF